The TCR beta chain described here comes from a study of T cells in Graves' hyperthyroidism and ophthalmopathy. Study-wide results and limits: For ophthalmopathy, model prediction preceded onset by a median around six months.

A remark on this clonotype: Its antigen is unknown.

This CDR3 spans 15 amino acids. Trimming stripped 6 bases from V and 5 bases from J, with 19 bases between. With a duration under 2 months, the hyperthyroidism was newly diagnosed in patients aged 18 to 65. The investigators amplified TCR beta CDR3 regions from RNA transcripts. HTBI primers drove first-round RT-PCR of the TCR CDR3. MiXCR, applied by TCRdb to the multiplex PCR reads, yields one record per CDR3 protein. The table lists 300,000 to 400,000 distinct CDR3 sequences, roughly 23% of them singletons. The source is a woman aged 50 to 65 with Graves' hyperthyroidism. The V and J genes are TRBV12-3 or TRBV12-4 and TRBJ1-1, with D unresolved. The sample was blood. The CDR3 region is CASSTLPERPTEAFF. The CDR3, as DNA: TGTGCCAGCAGCACCTTACCTGAGCGACCGACTGAAGCTTTCTTT.